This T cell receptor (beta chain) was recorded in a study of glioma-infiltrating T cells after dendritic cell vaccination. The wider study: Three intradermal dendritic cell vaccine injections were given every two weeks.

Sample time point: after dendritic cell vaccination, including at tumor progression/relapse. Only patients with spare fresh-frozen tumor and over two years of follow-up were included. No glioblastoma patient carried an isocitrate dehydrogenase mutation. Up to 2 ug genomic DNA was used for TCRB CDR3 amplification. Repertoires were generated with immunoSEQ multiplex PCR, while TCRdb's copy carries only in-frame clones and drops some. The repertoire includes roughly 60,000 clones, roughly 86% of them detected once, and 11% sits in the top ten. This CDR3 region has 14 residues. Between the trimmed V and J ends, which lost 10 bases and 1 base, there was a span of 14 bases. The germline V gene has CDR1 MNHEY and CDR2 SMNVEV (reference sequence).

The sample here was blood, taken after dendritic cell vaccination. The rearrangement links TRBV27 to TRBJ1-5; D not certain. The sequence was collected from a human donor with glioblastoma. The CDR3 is CATRDYPSNQPQHF. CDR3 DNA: TGTGCCACACGGGATTATCCAAGCAATCAGCCCCAGCATTTT.